The 5 T cell receptor beta chains reported below all come from one sample, sequenced in a study of CD8 T cells in Susac syndrome. Random hexamers were used to reverse transcribe the RNA input (about 0.45 to 1 ug). TCRdb independently ran MiXCR on the immunoSEQ multiplex PCR reads; one entry per CDR3 protein. The sample lists under 110,000 distinct CDR3 sequences, less than 95% seen once, with over 0.35% in the top ten. Sequencing was done on a sample of CD8+ T cells from PBMCs. The source is a human donor with Susac syndrome.

This clonotype is a singleton in its sample. V is TRBV7-6 and J is TRBJ2-1; D unclear. Looked up from germline, CDR1 is SGHVS and CDR2 is FNYEAQ. The CDR3 covers 16 residues. Between the trimmed V and J ends, which lost 5 bases and 2 bases, there was a span of 16 bases. The CDR3 sequence is CASSPTASATYNEQFF. As DNA, the CDR3 is TGTGCCAGCAGCCCTACCGCTAGTGCTACCTACAATGAGCAGTTCTTC.

V and J are TRBV3-1 and TRBJ2-1; D could derive from TRBD1 or TRBD2 (5 bases each). The CDR3 consists of 14 residues. Germline values: CDR1 LGHDT, CDR2 YNNKEL (reference sequence). Trimming cost V 4 bases and J 8 bases, with 15 bases left between them. The CDR3 nucleotides are TGTGCCAGCAGCCCGGGACCAGGAGTCGATGAGCAGTTCTTC. Amino acids: CASSPGPGVDEQFF.

The rearrangement links TRBV23-1 to TRBJ1-6; TRBD1 is a possible D gene (5 bases). TRBV23-1 is an ORF, with its function uncertain. This CDR3 comprises 18 residues. With 8 bases removed from V and 5 bases from J, the gap between germline ends came to 25 bases. As DNA, the CDR3 is TGCGCCAGCTATCCCGCCAGACGGAGGGGACCTAATAATTCACCCCTCCACTTT. Translated, it gives CASYPARRRGPNNSPLHF.

The DNA of the CDR3 is TGTGCCAGCAGAGGGACGAACTATGGCTACACCTTC. Residues: CASRGTNYGYTF. The V and J genes are TRBV2 and TRBJ1-2; maybe TRBD1 (5 bases). The germline V gene has CDR1 SNHLY and CDR2 FYNNEI. This CDR3 has 12 amino acids. Trimming shortened V by 6 bases and J by 2 bases, and 7 bases separated the two germline ends.

The chain recombines TRBV7-9 with TRBJ1-1; 8 bases are a match to TRBD1. The CDR3 has 15 residues. Trimming at V came to 1 base and at J to 7 bases, leaving 8 bases not matched to a gene. Germline loops: CDR1 SEHNR, CDR2 FQNEAQ (reference sequence). The CDR3 reads CASSLVATGEGEAFF. CDR3 DNA: TGTGCCAGCAGCTTAGTTGCGACAGGGGAGGGTGAAGCTTTCTTT.